This record looks at one TCR beta chain sequence and its context. What it binds is not known. V lost 4 bases and J lost 5; bases outside the gene matches: 9. CDR1 and CDR2 from the germline V gene are MGHDK and SYGVNS. This CDR3 is built from 15 residues. The data belong to a study of cytomegalovirus exposure and HLA in healthy donors. The PCR was carried out with 60 Vbeta primers and 13 Jbeta primers. The assay was immunoSEQ multiplex PCR, and TCRdb's table has in-frame clones only and misses some. This sample's clone table lists some 76,000 clones. Study conclusions and caveats: Most CMV-associated TCR beta chains appeared HLA-restricted in a later analysis. The study labeled approximately 150 TCR beta chains cytomegalovirus-associated. A later analysis reportedly found that, within productive TCRs, an Asian-associated ancestry cluster had fewer N-insertions than the mean observed across the approximately 700 donors. Confirmation in vitro established that a few CMV-associated chains were specific for CMV antigens.

The chain joins TRBV25-1 to TRBJ2-7; 9 nucleotides match TRBD1. Sequencing was performed on PBMCs. The receptor was isolated from a female donor in good health and CMV-seropositive. The CDR3 protein is CASSVPGQGFHEQYF. The CDR3 bases are TGTGCCAGCAGTGTACCGGGACAGGGTTTCCACGAGCAGTACTTC.